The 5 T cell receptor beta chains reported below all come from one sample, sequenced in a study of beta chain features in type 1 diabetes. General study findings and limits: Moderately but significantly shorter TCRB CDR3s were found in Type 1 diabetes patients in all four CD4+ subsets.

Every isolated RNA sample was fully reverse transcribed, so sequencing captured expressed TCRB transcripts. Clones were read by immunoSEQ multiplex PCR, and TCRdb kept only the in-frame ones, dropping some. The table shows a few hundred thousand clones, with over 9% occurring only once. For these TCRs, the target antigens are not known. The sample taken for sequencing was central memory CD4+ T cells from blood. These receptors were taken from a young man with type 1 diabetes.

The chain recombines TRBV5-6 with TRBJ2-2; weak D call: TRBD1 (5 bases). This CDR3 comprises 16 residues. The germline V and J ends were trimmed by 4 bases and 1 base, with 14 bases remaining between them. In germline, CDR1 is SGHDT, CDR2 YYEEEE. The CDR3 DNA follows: TGTGCCAGCAGCCGTGGGTATAGGGGGAACACCGGGGAGCTGTTTTTT. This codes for CASSRGYRGNTGELFF.

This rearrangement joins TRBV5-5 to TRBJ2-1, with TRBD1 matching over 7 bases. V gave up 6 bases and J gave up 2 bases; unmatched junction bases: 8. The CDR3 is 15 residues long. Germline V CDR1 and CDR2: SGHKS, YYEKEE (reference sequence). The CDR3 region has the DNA TGTGCCAGCACCTCCTCGACAGGGACCTACAATGAGCAGTTCTTC. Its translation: CASTSSTGTYNEQFF. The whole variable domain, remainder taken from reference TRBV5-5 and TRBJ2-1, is DAGVTQSPTHLIKTRGQQVTLRCSPISGHKSVSWYQQVLGQGPQFIFQYYEKEERGRGNFPDRFSARQFPNYSSELNVNALLLGDSALYLCASTSSTGTYNEQFFGPGTRLTVL.

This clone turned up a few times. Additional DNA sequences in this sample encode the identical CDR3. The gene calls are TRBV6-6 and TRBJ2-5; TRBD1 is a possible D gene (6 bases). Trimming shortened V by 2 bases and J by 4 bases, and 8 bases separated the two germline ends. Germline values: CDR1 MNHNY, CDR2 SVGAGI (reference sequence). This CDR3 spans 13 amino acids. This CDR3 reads CASSYGRGETQYF. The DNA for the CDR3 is TGTGCCAGCAGTTACGGCAGGGGAGAGACCCAGTACTTC.

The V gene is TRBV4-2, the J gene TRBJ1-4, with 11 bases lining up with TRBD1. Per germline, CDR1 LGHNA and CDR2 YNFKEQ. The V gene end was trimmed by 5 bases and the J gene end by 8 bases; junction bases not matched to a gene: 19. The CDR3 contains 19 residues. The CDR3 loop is CASSYQALVGTGGGEKLFF. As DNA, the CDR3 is TGTGCCAGCAGCTACCAGGCACTCGTTGGGACAGGGGGTGGCGAAAAACTGTTTTTT.

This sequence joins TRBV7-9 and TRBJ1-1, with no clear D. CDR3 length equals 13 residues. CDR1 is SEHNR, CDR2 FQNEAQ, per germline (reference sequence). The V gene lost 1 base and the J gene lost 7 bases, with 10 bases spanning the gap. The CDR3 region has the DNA TGTGCCAGCAGCTTAGTAGGGCGGGGTGAAGCTTTCTTT. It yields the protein CASSLVGRGEAFF.